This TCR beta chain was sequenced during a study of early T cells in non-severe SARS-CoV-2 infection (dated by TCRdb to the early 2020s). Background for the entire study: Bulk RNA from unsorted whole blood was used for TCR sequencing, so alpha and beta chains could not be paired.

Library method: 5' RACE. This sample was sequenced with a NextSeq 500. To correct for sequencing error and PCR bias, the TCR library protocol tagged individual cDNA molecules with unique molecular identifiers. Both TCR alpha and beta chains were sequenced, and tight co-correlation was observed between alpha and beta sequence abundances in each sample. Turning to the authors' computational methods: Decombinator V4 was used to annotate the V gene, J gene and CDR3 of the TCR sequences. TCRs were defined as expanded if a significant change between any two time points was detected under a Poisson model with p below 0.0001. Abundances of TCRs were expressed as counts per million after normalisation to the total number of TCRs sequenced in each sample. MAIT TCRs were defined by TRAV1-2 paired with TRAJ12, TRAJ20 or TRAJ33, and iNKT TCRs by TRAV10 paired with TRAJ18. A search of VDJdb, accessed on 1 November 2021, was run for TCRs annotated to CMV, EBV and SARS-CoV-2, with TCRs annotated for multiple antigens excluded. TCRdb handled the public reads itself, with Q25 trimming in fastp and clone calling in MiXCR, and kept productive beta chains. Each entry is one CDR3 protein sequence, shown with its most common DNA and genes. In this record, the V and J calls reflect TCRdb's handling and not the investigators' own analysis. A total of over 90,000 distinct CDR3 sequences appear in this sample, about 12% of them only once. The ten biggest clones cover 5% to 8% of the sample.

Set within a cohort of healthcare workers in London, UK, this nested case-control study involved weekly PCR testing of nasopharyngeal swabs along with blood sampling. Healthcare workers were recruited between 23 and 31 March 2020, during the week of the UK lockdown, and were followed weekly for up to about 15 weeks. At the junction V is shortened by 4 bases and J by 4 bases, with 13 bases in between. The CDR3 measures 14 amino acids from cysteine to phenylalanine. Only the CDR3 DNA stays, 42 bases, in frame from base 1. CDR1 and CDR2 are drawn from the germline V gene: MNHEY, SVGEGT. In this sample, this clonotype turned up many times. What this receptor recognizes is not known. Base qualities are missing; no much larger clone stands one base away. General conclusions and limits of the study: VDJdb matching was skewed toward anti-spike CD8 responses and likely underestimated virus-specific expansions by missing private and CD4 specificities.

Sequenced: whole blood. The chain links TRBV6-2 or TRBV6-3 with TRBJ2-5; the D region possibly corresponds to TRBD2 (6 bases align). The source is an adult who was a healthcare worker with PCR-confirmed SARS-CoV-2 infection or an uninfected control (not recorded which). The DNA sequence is TGTGCCAGCAGTTCCGGGGGAAGGACAGAGACCCAGTACTTC. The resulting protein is CASSSGGRTETQYF.